This is a list of T cell receptor beta chains from one sample in a study of cytomegalovirus exposure and HLA in healthy donors. Generated by immunoSEQ multiplex PCR, the TCRdb table keeps only in-frame clones and is missing some. The sample shows some 130,000 clones, approximately 80% of them seen only once. Sequences were obtained from PBMCs. All receptors come from a man between 25 and 39 years old in good health and CMV-seronegative. The CDR3 runs from the conserved cysteine through the conserved F or W. The order of the fields is V gene, CDR3 protein.

v_call: TRBV7-7; cdr3_aa: CASSPFRNTEAFF
v_call: TRBV27; cdr3_aa: CASSRNFGGTDTQYF
v_call: TRBV30; cdr3_aa: CATGGLSGNTIYF
v_call: TRBV6-5; cdr3_aa: CASSLGGYGYTF
v_call: TRBV6-9; cdr3_aa: CASSYDSGQTYEQYF
v_call: TRBV5-1; cdr3_aa: CASSPGGSNQPQHF
v_call: TRBV6-5; cdr3_aa: CASTPGDSGFEQYF
v_call: TRBV6-1; cdr3_aa: CASSELEMYTGELFF
v_call: TRBV28; cdr3_aa: CASSLAGISSYEQYF
v_call: TRBV28; cdr3_aa: CASSLWTGGAKNIQYF
v_call: TRBV5-1; cdr3_aa: CASSLGQGPYGYTF
v_call: TRBV28; cdr3_aa: CASIGADRTSDEQYF
v_call: TRBV18; cdr3_aa: CASSPPLVYEQYF
v_call: TRBV5-4; cdr3_aa: CASSLVGGSLSYEQYF
v_call: TRBV11-3; cdr3_aa: CASSRRGTGELFF
v_call: TRBV2; cdr3_aa: CASRITGGGQYF
v_call: TRBV9; cdr3_aa: CASSVDGDSNQPQHF
v_call: TRBV28; cdr3_aa: CASSQSGNYEQYF
v_call: TRBV27; cdr3_aa: CASSGSGGLGQYF
v_call: TRBV7-8; cdr3_aa: CASSFRLSGIYEQYF
v_call: TRBV2; cdr3_aa: CASERGLSEKLFF
v_call: TRBV6-1; cdr3_aa: CASSAGLARTGELFF
v_call: TRBV5-1; cdr3_aa: CASSLGTGPVGGYTF
v_call: TRBV7-9; cdr3_aa: CSSSLVGVYEQYF
v_call: TRBV7-9; cdr3_aa: CASRQSSGNTIYF